Below, 16 T cell receptor beta chains from the same sample are listed, as sequenced in a study of blood T cell repertoires in COVID-19 (TCRdb year 2020). To prepare the library, the immunoSEQ multiplex PCR assay was applied. As stored in TCRdb, this immuneACCESS dataset retains in-frame rearrangements with V and J assigned. A fraction of the clones does not appear; measured against another copy, unresolved V genes explain less than half of the discrepancy, and the remainder lacks a known reason. For this sample the table gives approximately 230,000 clones, of which approximately 84% were detected only once. The ten top clones hold over 14% of the sample. The sample comprised PBMCs or T cells enriched from blood (not recorded which). The receptors here all came from a man between 35 and 55 years old who had recovered from COVID-19.

This clone was seen just once. The J gene is TRBJ1-1, the V gene TRBV7-2; 8 positions agree with TRBD1. There are 12 residues in the CDR3. The V gene's germline CDR1 is SGHTA and CDR2 FQGNSA. V gave up 5 bases and J gave up 5 bases; unmatched junction bases: 1. CDR3 nucleotides: TGTGCCAGCAGCCGGACAGGGACTGAAGCTTTCTTT. This translates into CASSRTGTEAFF.

The chain employs TRBV6-5 and TRBJ2-2; TRBD1 matches 8 bases. The J segment lost 7 bases and the V segment lost 2 bases, leaving 9 bases of the junction unmatched. Germline V gene sequence: CDR1 MNHEY, CDR2 SVGAGI. The length of the CDR3 is 16 residues. The CDR3 loop is CASSYILTGAHGELFF. As DNA, the CDR3 is TGTGCCAGCAGTTACATCCTGACAGGGGCCCACGGGGAGCTGTTTTTT.

The chain uses TRBV5-1 and TRBJ2-5; 8 nucleotides match TRBD1. The trim removed 7 bases at V and 0 bases at J, leaving 5 bases unmatched. The CDR3 contains 14 residues. Germline CDR1 and CDR2: SGHRS and YFSETQ. The CDR3 region has the DNA TGCGCCAGCCGGACAGGGTCCTACCAAGAGACCCAGTACTTC. Amino acid sequence: CASRTGSYQETQYF.

The rearrangement uses TRBV3-1 (or the pseudogene TRBV3-2) and TRBJ2-7, with a tentative D call TRBD2 (5 bases). The CDR3 consists of 11 residues. CDR1 and CDR2 from the germline V gene are LGHDT and YNNKEL (reference sequence). Trimming removed 4 bases at V and 7 bases at J, with 8 bases between. CDR3 region: CASSLRGEQYF. The CDR3 DNA reads as TGTGCCAGCAGCCTACGCGGGGAGCAGTACTTC.

The chain is built from TRBV27 and TRBJ1-6; 9 bases map to TRBD1. The CDR3 is 13 residues long. From germline, CDR1 is MNHEY and CDR2 SMNVEV (reference sequence). V lost 7 bases and J lost 8; bases outside the gene matches: 3. The CDR3 loop is CASMDRGYSPLHF. In nucleotides, the CDR3 is TGTGCCAGCATGGACAGGGGATATTCACCCCTCCACTTT.

This clone was counted a few times. V and J are TRBV7-2 and TRBJ1-2; perhaps TRBD1 as D (5 bases). Germline V lookup: CDR1 SGHTA, CDR2 FQGNSA. The V end lost 5 bases, the J end lost 5 bases, and 15 bases lay between the germline ends. The CDR3 totals 14 residues. The CDR3 here is CASSARTGEYGYTF. The CDR3 nucleotides are TGTGCCAGCAGCGCGCGGACGGGGGAGTATGGCTACACCTTC.

The J gene is TRBJ1-5, the V gene TRBV3-1 (or the pseudogene TRBV3-2); D may be TRBD1 (5 bases). V lost 3 bases and J 9 bases, leaving 15 bases between the germline ends. There are 14 residues in the CDR3. Germline assignment: CDR1 LGHDT and CDR2 YNNKEL (reference sequence). This chain's CDR3 is CASSQGGAPRPQHF. The CDR3 nucleotides are TGTGCCAGCAGCCAGGGAGGGGCCCCTAGGCCCCAGCATTTT.

V and J are TRBV11-2 and TRBJ1-2; 7 nucleotides align to TRBD1. There are 17 residues in the CDR3. CDR1 is SGHAT and CDR2 is FQNNGV in the germline V gene. After removal of 1 base from V and 4 bases from J, the junction contained 12 bases not matched to a gene. The CDR3 nucleotides read TGTGCCAGCAGCTTAGGAGCAGGGGGGCCTTCGGGCTATGGCTACACCTTC. Its translation: CASSLGAGGPSGYGYTF.

The chain employs TRBV19 and TRBJ1-6; no firm D call. The ends were cut back, 7 bases at V and 8 bases at J, with 15 bases in the middle. The CDR3 has 14 amino acids. Germline CDR1 and CDR2: LNHDA and SQIVND (reference sequence). CDR3 nucleotide sequence: TGTGCCAGTAAAACAATTCCGTCTGATTCACCCCTCCACTTT. It encodes CASKTIPSDSPLHF. The variable domain in full, completed from reference TRBV19 and TRBJ1-6, reads DGGITQSPKYLFRKEGQNVTLSCEQNLNHDAMYWYRQDPGQGLRLIYYSQIVNDFQKGDIAEGYSVSREKKESFPLTVTSAQKNPTAFYLCASKTIPSDSPLHFGNGTRLTVT.

V gene TRBV2 combines with J gene TRBJ2-2; D perhaps matches TRBD2 (5 bases). The V end lost 2 bases, the J end lost 6 bases, and 16 bases lay between the germline ends. The germline CDR1 and CDR2 sequences are SNHLY and FYNNEI. The CDR3 is 16 amino acids. DNA for the CDR3: TGTGCCAGCAGTGAACGGCTAGCCGACGCGGCCGGGGAGCTGTTTTTT. It yields the protein CASSERLADAAGELFF.

This clone showed up just a few times. The chain has TRBV7-9 and TRBJ1-4, with TRBD1 matching 8 bases. CDR3 length: 16 residues. The J segment lost 7 bases and the V segment lost 1 base, leaving 8 bases of the junction unmatched. The V gene's germline CDR1 is SEHNR and CDR2 FQNEAQ (reference sequence). In nucleotides, the CDR3 is TGTGCCAGCAGCTTAGGGGCAGGGGGCGTAGGTGAAAAACTGTTTTTT. Amino acid sequence: CASSLGAGGVGEKLFF.

V is TRBV29-1 and J is TRBJ2-1; maybe TRBD2 (5 bases). CDR1 is SQVTM and CDR2 is ANQGSEA in the germline V gene. Trimming removed 3 bases from V and 0 bases from J, with 15 bases in between. The CDR3 sequence is 16 residues long. The CDR3 loop is CSVDRGGLSSYNEQFF. The CDR3, as DNA: TGCAGCGTTGACCGGGGTGGCCTTTCCTCCTACAATGAGCAGTTCTTC.

J is TRBJ1-1 and V is TRBV7-9; no definite D call. CDR3 length: 12 amino acids. In germline, CDR1 is SEHNR, CDR2 FQNEAQ (reference sequence). V gave up 3 bases and J gave up 1 base, with 3 bases separating them. Written as DNA, the CDR3 is TGTGCCAGCAGCTTCGGGAACACTGAAGCTTTCTTT. This translates into CASSFGNTEAFF. The full variable domain, rest sourced from reference TRBV7-9 and TRBJ1-1, is DTGVSQNPRHKITKRGQNVTFRCDPISEHNRLYWYRQTLGQGPEFLTYFQNEAQLEKSRLLSDRFSAERPKGSFSTLEIQRTEQGDSAMYLCASSFGNTEAFFGQGTRLTVV.

The CDR3 protein is CASSLGLAAIYNEQFF. CDR3 DNA: TGCGCCAGCAGCTTAGGACTAGCGGCCATTTACAATGAGCAGTTCTTC. The chain has TRBV5-1 and TRBJ2-1, with 10 bases that match TRBD2. In germline, CDR1 is SGHRS, CDR2 YFSETQ. V lost 2 bases to trimming and J lost 4 bases; unmatched junction nucleotides: 6. The CDR3 consists of 16 residues.

The CDR3, as DNA: TGTGCCAGTAGTATCAACAGGGGGCCTCATCAGCCCCAGCATTTT. Amino acid sequence: CASSINRGPHQPQHF. The rearrangement uses TRBV19 and TRBJ1-5, with 9 positions matching TRBD1. This CDR3 contains 15 residues. J gave up 5 bases and V 3 bases, and 5 bases lay outside the gene matches. Germline CDR1 is LNHDA and CDR2 is SQIVND (reference sequence).

Regarding this clone: This may stem from a read error, because a much larger clone lies one nucleotide away. The V call is TRBV28, the J call TRBJ1-5, with 9 bases identical to TRBD1. Germline loops: CDR1 MDHEN, CDR2 SYDVKM. Trimming at V came to 5 bases and at J to 7 bases, leaving 6 bases not matched to a gene. CDR3 length: 14 residues. The CDR3 sequence is CASSPGTGWQPQHF. DNA of the CDR3: TGTGCCAGCAGTCCCGGGACAGGGTGGCAGCCCCAGCATTTT.